This is a list of T cell receptor beta chains from one sample in a study of cytomegalovirus exposure and HLA in healthy donors. The method was immunoSEQ multiplex PCR; TCRdb's version includes in-frame clones alone and lacks a portion of them. The sample yields approximately 270,000 clones, about 86% seen once. The sequenced sample consisted of PBMCs. These receptors were taken from a young woman in good health and CMV-seronegative. CDR3s include the opening cysteine and the closing phenylalanine or tryptophan. The D gene is left open where the match is weak. For some rows the clone size is stated as once, few or many, or as a class when expanded; others skip it.

. | TRBJ1-5 | . | TRBV5-1 | TGCGCCAGCAGCGACAGGCCCAACAATCAGCCCCAGCATTTT | CASSDRPNNQPQHF
. | TRBJ2-7 | TRBD2 | TRBV25-1 | TGTGCCAGCAGTGGATGGCGGGAGGGTCTCGAGCAGTACTTC | CASSGWREGLEQYF
. | TRBJ2-3 | . | TRBV11-3 | TGTGCCAGCAGCTTAGATTTCAGGGATTTTGATACGCAGTATTTT | CASSLDFRDFDTQYF
. | TRBJ1-5 | . | TRBV20-1 | TGCAGTGTCACAGACAATCAGCCCCAGCATTTT | CSVTDNQPQHF
. | TRBJ2-7 | TRBD2 | TRBV7-2 | TGTGCCAGCAGCCCCAGACTAGCGGGAGGGCCGTACGAGCAGTACTTC | CASSPRLAGGPYEQYF
. | TRBJ2-5 | . | TRBV11-2 | TGTGCCAGCAGCTCGGGTCGAGGAGAGACCCAGTACTTC | CASSSGRGETQYF
. | TRBJ2-5 | TRBD1 | TRBV9 | TGTGCCAGCAGCGTCCTACAGGGGCAAGAGACCCAGTACTTC | CASSVLQGQETQYF
. | TRBJ2-7 | TRBD1 | TRBV7-9 | TGTGCCAGCAGCTTCCCGGTAGGGGGACAGTCACCTTACGAGCAGTACTTC | CASSFPVGGQSPYEQYF
. | TRBJ2-1 | . | TRBV5-1 | TGCGCCAGCAGCCCGGAACCTAGGAGCTCCTACAATGAGCAGTTCTTC | CASSPEPRSSYNEQFF
. | TRBJ1-5 | TRBD1 | TRBV11-2 | TGTGCCAGCAGCCACGGGACAGGGGCCCAGCATTTT | CASSHGTGAQHF
. | TRBJ1-2 | . | TRBV4-3 | TGCGCCAGCAGCCAAGAGACAGGCTTAAACTATGGCTACACCTTC | CASSQETGLNYGYTF
. | TRBJ2-3 | . | TRBV7-8 | TGTGCCAGCAGCTTATTACGCGGCCCCAGCACAGATACGCAGTATTTT | CASSLLRGPSTDTQYF
. | TRBJ2-7 | . | TRBV6-5 | TGTGCCAGCGAGTTAGCGGCAGGGAACTCCTACGAGCAGTACTTC | CASELAAGNSYEQYF
. | TRBJ1-1 | . | TRBV30 | TGTGCCTGGACCAGCGGCGGGGGGTGGTCAACTGAAGCTTTCTTT | CAWTSGGGWSTEAFF
. | TRBJ2-3 | TRBD2 | TRBV28 | TGTGCCAGCAGTTTAGCGGTAGCGGGCCCTTCTAGCACAGATACGCAGTATTTT | CASSLAVAGPSSTDTQYF
. | TRBJ1-3 | TRBD1 | TRBV11-2 | TGTGCCAGCAGCTACGACAGGGTAAACACCATATATTTT | CASSYDRVNTIYF
. | TRBJ1-2 | . | TRBV15 | TGTGCCACCAGCAGAGACCTGGCGGCTCCTTCTAACTATGGCTACACCTTC | CATSRDLAAPSNYGYTF
few | TRBJ2-3 | . | TRBV5-1 | TGCGCCAGCAGCGTCCCGGGAGATACGCAGTATTTT | CASSVPGDTQYF
. | TRBJ1-3 | TRBD1 | TRBV6-5 | TGTGCCAGCAGGACAGGGGTTCACTCTGGAAACACCATATATTTT | CASRTGVHSGNTIYF
. | TRBJ2-3 | TRBD2 | TRBV9 | TGTGCCAGCAGCGTAGGTACTAGCGGGGACACAGATACGCAGTATTTT | CASSVGTSGDTDTQYF
. | TRBJ2-7 | TRBD2 | TRBV4-2 | TGTGCCAGCAGCCAAGATGCGTTTCGGGCGGGAGTAAGGGCCTACGAGCAGTACTTC | CASSQDAFRAGVRAYEQYF
. | TRBJ2-1 | TRBD2 | TRBV27 | TGTGCCAGCAGTCCCCGACTAGCGGTGCGATACAATGAGCAGTTCTTC | CASSPRLAVRYNEQFF
. | TRBJ1-5 | . | TRBV15 | TGTGCCACCAGCAGAGATCGGGGTGATCAGTCGTCCCAGCATTTT | CATSRDRGDQSSQHF
. | TRBJ1-1 | . | TRBV7-8 | TGTGCCAGCAGCTTAGACGGGGGCACTGAAGCTTTCTTT | CASSLDGGTEAFF
. | TRBJ1-2 | . | TRBV9 | TGTGCCAGCAGCAGGGAGTGGGTTTACACCTTC | CASSREWVYTF
. | TRBJ1-5 | TRBD1 | TRBV4-1 | TGCGCCAGCAGCCAAACGGGACAGGGGTCCAATCAGCCCCAGCATTTT | CASSQTGQGSNQPQHF
. | TRBJ1-1 | TRBD1 | TRBV29-1 | TGCAGCGGGTACAGGGGACCTAACACTGAAGCTTTCTTT | CSGYRGPNTEAFF
. | TRBJ2-6 | . | TRBV25-1 | TGTGCCAGCAGTGAATATGGGCAGGGGCGCGGGGCCAACGTCCTGACTTTC | CASSEYGQGRGANVLTF
. | TRBJ2-4 | . | TRBV5-1 | TGCGCCAGCAGCTCCTTTTTGAACATTCAGTACTTC | CASSSFLNIQYF
. | TRBJ1-2 | . | TRBV11-3 | TGTGCCAGCAGCGGAGGCCGTAACTATGGCTACACCTTC | CASSGGRNYGYTF
. | TRBJ1-1 | . | TRBV19 | TGTGCCAGTAGTGTGACAGTTCTCACTGAAGCTTTCTTT | CASSVTVLTEAFF
. | TRBJ1-2 | . | TRBV19 | TGTGCCAGTAGTAATAGGGGCGGCGACACCTTC | CASSNRGGDTF
. | TRBJ2-5 | TRBD2 | TRBV2 | TGTGCCAGCGGCAGGACTAGCCGGGGGCGGGAGACCCAGTACTTC | CASGRTSRGRETQYF
. | TRBJ2-7 | TRBD2 | TRBV7-9 | TGTGCCAGCAGCCGGGCGGGAGGGCCAGTCGAGCAGTACTTC | CASSRAGGPVEQYF
once | TRBJ2-7 | TRBD1 | TRBV11-2 | TGTGCCAGCAGCTTAGCTGTGAGACAGGGGGCTTACGAGCAGTACTTC | CASSLAVRQGAYEQYF
. | TRBJ1-1 | . | TRBV12-5 | TGTGCTAGTGGTTCCCCGGCAGGGCTTAACACTGAAGCTTTCTTT | CASGSPAGLNTEAFF
. | TRBJ2-1 | . | TRBV29-1 | TGCAGCGTTCGCACCAACGACTACCTACTTGAGCAGTTCTTC | CSVRTNDYLLEQFF